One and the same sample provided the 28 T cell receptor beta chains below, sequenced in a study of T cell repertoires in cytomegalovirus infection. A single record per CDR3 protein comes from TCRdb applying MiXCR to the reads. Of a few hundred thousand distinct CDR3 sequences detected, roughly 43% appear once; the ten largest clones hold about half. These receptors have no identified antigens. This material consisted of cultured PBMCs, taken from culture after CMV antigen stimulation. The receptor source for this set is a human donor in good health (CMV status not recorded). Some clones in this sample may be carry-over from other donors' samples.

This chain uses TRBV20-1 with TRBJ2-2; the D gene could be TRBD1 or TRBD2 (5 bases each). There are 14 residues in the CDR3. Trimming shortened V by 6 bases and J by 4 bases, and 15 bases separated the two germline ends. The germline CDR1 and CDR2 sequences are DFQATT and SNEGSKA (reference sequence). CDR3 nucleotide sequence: TGCAGTGCCGGAGGTCAGGGTGGCACCGGGGAGCTGTTTTTT. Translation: CSAGGQGGTGELFF.

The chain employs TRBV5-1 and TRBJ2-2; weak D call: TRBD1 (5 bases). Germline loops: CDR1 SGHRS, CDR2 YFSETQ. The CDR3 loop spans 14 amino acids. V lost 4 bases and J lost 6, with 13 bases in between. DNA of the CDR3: TGCGCCAGCAGCCCGCAGGGTGGTCCCGGGGAGCTGTTTTTT. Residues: CASSPQGGPGELFF.

CDR3: CASSPLVFPQYF. CDR3 in DNA: TGTGCCAGCAGCCCCCTAGTTTTTCCTCAGTACTTC. The V gene is TRBV9, the J gene TRBJ2-4; D gene unclear. Germline lookup yields CDR1 SGDLS and CDR2 YYNGEE. V lost 4 bases to trimming and J lost 12 bases, with 14 bases between them. This CDR3 has 12 residues.

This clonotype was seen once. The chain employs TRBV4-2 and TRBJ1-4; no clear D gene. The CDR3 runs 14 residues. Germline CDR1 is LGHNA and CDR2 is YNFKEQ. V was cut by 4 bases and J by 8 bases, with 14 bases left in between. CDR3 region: CASSPGSEGEKLFF. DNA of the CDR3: TGTGCCAGCAGCCCGGGCTCCGAAGGGGAAAAACTGTTTTTT.

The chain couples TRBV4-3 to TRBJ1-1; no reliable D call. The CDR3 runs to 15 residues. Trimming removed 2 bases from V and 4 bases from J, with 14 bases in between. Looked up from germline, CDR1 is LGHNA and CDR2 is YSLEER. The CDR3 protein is CASSQWRDPVTEAFF. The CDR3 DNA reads TGCGCCAGCAGCCAATGGAGAGACCCTGTCACTGAAGCTTTCTTT.

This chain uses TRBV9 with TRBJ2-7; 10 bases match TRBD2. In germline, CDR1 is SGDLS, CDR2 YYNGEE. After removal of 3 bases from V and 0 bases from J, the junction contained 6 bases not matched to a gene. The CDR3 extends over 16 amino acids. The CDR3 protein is CASSARTSGCSYEQYF. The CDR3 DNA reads TGTGCCAGCAGCGCAAGGACTAGCGGATGCTCCTACGAGCAGTACTTC.

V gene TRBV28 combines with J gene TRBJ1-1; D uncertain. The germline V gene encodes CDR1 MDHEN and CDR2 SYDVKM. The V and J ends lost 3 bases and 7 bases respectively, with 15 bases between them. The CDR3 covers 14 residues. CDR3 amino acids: CASSLDGSQVEAFF. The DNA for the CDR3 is TGTGCCAGCAGTTTGGACGGGTCGCAGGTTGAAGCTTTCTTT.

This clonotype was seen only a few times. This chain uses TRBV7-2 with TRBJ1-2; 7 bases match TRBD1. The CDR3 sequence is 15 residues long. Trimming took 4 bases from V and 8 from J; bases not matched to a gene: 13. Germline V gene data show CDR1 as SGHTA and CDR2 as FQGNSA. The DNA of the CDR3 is TGTGCCAGCAGCTCCCGACAGGGACCACGAGAGGGCTACACCTTC. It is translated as CASSSRQGPREGYTF.

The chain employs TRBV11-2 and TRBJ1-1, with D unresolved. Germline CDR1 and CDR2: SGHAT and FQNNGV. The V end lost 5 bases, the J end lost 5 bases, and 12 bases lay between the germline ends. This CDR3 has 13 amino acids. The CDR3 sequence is CASSRQAGTEAFF. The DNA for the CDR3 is TGTGCCAGCAGCCGACAAGCGGGGACTGAAGCTTTCTTT.

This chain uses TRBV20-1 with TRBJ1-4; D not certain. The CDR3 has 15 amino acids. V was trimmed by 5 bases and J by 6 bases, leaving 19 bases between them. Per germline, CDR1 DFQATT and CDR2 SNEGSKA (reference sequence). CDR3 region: CSAGMQLDADEKLFF. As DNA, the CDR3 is TGCAGTGCTGGGATGCAACTAGACGCCGATGAAAAACTGTTTTTT.

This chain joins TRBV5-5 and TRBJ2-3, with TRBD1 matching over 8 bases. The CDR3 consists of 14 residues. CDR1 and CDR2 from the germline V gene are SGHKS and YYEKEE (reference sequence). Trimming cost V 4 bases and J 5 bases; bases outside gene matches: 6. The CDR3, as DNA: TGTGCCAGCAGCCTGACAGGGGTTGGAGATACGCAGTATTTT. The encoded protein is CASSLTGVGDTQYF.

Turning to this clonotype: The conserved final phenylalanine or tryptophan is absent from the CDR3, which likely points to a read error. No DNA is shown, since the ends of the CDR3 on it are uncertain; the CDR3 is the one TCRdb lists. The CDR3: CASSSRTGPSSL. The V gene is TRBV7-9, the J gene TRBJ2-7; the tabulated D call, TRBD1, remains unverified against the DNA. The CDR3 contains 12 residues when both ends are counted. Germline CDR1 and CDR2: SEHNR and FQNEAQ (reference sequence).

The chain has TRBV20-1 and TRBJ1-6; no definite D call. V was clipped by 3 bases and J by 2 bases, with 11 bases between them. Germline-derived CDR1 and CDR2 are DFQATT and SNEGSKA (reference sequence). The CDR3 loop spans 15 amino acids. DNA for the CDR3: TGCAGTGCTAGTCGGTCAGCAGCCTATAATTCACCCCTCCACTTT. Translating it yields CSASRSAAYNSPLHF.

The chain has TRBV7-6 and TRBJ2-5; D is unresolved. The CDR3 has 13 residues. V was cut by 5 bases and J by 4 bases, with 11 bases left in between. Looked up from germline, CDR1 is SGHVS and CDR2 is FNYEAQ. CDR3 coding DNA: TGTGCCAGCAGCACTACGATAAGAGAGACCCAGTACTTC. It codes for CASSTTIRETQYF.

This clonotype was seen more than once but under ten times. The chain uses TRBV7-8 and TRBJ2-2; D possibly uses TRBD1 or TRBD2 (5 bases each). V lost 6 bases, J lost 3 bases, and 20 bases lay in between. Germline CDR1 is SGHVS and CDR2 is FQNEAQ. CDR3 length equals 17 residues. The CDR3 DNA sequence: TGTGCCAGCAGTTTATATGGGACCGCCAAAGACACCGGGGAGCTGTTTTTT. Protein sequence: CASSLYGTAKDTGELFF. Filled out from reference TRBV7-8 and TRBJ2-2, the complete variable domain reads GAGVSQSPRYKVAKRGQDVALRCDPISGHVSLFWYQQALGQGPEFLTYFQNEAQLDKSGLPSDRFFAERPEGSVSTLKIQRTQQEDSAVYLCASSLYGTAKDTGELFFGEGSRLTVL.

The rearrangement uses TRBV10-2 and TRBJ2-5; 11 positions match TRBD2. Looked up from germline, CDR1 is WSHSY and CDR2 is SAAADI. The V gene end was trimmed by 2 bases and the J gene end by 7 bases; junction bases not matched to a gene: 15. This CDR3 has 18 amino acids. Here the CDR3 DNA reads TGCGCCAGCAGTGAGACCGTGCTAGCGGGGGGCCTAAGTCGGACCCAGTACTTC. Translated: CASSETVLAGGLSRTQYF.

This chain's CDR3 is CASSSRFGQPQHF. The CDR3 DNA reads as TGTGCCAGCAGCTCTAGGTTTGGTCAGCCCCAGCATTTT. This rearrangement joins TRBV7-2 to TRBJ1-5, with no clear D. The V and J ends lost 4 bases and 6 bases respectively, with 10 bases between them. CDR3 length equals 13 residues. Germline V gene sequence: CDR1 SGHTA, CDR2 FQGNSA.

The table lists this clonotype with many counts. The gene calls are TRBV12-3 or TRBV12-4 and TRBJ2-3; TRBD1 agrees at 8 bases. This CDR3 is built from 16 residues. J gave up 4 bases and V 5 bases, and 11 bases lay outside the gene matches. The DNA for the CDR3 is TGTGCCAGCAGTCCACGTACTCAGGGGGCTGCAGATACGCAGTATTTT. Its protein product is CASSPRTQGAADTQYF.

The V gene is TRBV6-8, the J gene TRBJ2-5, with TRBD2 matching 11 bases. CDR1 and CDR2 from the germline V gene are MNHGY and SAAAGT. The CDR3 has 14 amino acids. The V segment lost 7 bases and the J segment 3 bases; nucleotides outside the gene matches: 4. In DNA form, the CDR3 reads TGTGCCAGCACCCCGGGACTAGCGGAAGAGACCCAGTACTTC. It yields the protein CASTPGLAEETQYF.

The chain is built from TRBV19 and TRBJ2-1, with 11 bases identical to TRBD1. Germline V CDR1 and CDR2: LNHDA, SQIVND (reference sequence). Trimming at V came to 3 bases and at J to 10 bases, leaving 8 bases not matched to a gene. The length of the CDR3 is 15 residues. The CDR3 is CASSIWGQGVGEQFF. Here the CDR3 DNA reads TGTGCCAGTAGTATCTGGGGACAGGGGGTTGGCGAGCAGTTCTTC.

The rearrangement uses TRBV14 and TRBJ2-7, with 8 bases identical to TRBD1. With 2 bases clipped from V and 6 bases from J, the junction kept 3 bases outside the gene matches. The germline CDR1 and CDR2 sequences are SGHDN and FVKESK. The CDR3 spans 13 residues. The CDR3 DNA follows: TGTGCCAGCAGCCAAAACAGGGGGAGCGAGCAGTACTTC. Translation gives CASSQNRGSEQYF. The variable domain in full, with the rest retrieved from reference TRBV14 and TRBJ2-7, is EAGVTQFPSHSVIEKGQTVTLRCDPISGHDNLYWYRRVMGKEIKFLLHFVKESKQDESGMPNNRFLAERTGGTYSTLKVQPAELEDSGVYFCASSQNRGSEQYFGPGTRLTVT.

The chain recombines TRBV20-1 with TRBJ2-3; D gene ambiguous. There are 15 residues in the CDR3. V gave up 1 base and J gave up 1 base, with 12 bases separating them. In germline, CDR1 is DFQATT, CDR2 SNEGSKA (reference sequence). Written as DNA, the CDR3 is TGCAGTGCTAGAGTGGCACGCCTGGGCACAGATACGCAGTATTTT. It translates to CSARVARLGTDTQYF.

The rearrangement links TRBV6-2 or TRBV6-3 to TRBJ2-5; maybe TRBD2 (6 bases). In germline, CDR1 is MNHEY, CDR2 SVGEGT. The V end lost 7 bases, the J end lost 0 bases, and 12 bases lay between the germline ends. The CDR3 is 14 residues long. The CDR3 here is CASKDGGYQETQYF. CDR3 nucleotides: TGTGCCAGCAAGGACGGAGGGTACCAAGAGACCCAGTACTTC.

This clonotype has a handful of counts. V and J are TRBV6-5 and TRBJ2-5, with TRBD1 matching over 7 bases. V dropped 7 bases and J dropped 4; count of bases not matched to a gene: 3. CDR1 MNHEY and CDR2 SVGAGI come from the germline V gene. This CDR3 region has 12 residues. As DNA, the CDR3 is TGTGCCAGCACAGGGGGAACAGAGACCCAGTACTTC. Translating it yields CASTGGTETQYF.

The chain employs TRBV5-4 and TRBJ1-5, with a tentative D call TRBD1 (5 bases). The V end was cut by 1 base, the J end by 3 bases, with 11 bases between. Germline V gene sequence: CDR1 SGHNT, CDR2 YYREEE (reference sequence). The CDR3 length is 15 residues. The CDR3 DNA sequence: TGTGCCAGCAGCTTGTGGGGGGTGGCCAATCAGCCCCAGCATTTT. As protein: CASSLWGVANQPQHF.

This chain's CDR3 is CASSEAVAGGRQFF. CDR3 DNA: TGTGCCAGCAGTGAAGCGGTAGCGGGAGGGAGGCAGTTCTTC. The V and J genes are TRBV6-1 and TRBJ2-1; TRBD2 matches at 11 bases. Losses at the gene ends were 0 bases for V and 12 bases for J; bases not matched to a gene: 4. This CDR3 region has 14 residues. CDR1 and CDR2 (germline): MNHNS, SASEGT.

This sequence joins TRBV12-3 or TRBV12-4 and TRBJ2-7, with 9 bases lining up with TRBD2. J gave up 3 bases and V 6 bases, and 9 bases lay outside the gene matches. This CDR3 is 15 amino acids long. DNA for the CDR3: TGTGCCAGCAGCATTAGCGGGGGCCCTTTCTACGAGCAGTACTTC. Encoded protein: CASSISGGPFYEQYF.

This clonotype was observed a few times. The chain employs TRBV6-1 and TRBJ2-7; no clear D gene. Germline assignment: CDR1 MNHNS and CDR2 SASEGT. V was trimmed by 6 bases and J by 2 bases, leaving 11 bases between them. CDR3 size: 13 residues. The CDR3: CASRDKLAYEQYF. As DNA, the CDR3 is TGTGCCAGCAGAGATAAACTTGCCTACGAGCAGTACTTC.